The source of this T cell receptor (beta chain) is a study of vaccination and CD4 T cells after COVID-19. As for the study in general: Each individual in the study obtained two doses of BNT162b2 or mRNA-1273 vaccine.

Noted treatment: roughly nine-day PBMC culture with coronavirus spike peptide pools or control peptides (ViraFEST assay). Peptide-pool expansion of antigen-specific T cells preceded TCR sequencing in ViraFEST. Sequence data for DNA of cultured CD4+ T cells were generated by the Oncomine TCR Beta short-read assay. The genomic DNA was obtained from cultured CD4+ T cells by extraction with the QIAamp micro DNA kit. Each CDR3 protein is one row after TCRdb ran MiXCR on the PCR reads. The sample holds approximately 15,000 distinct CDR3 sequences, 65% to 75% seen once. Germline V gene sequence: CDR1 MDHEN, CDR2 SYDVKM. The CDR3 is 15 amino acids. Trimming shortened V by 10 bases and J by 6 bases, and 19 bases separated the two germline ends. As concerns this clonotype: Its target is unknown.

The specimen was CD4+ T cells from blood, cultured in vitro. The receptor's source is a human donor who had recovered from COVID-19. This rearrangement joins TRBV28 to TRBJ1-6; D perhaps matches TRBD1 (6 bases). The CDR3 DNA reads TGTGCCATAAAAGCGTGGACAGCTCCTAATTCACCCCTCCACTTT. This gives the protein CAIKAWTAPNSPLHF.